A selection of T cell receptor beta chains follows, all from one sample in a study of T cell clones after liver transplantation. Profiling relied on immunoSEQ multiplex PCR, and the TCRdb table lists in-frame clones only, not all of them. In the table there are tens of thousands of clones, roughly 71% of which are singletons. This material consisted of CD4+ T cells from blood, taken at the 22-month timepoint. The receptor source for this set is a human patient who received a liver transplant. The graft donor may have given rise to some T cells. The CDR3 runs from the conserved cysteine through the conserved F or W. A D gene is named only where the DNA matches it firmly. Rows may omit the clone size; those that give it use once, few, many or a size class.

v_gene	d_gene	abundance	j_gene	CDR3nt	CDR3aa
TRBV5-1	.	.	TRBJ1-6	TGCGCCAGCAGCTTGGAGGGGGGAAAAGATTCACCCCTCCACTTT	CASSLEGGKDSPLHF
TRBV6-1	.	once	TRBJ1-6	TGTGCCAGCATGGGTCTTTCCGCCAGTTCACCCCTCCACTTT	CASMGLSASSPLHF
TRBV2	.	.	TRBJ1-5	TGTGCCAGCAGTCCCGGGACCGGGATGAATCAGCCCCAGCATTTT	CASSPGTGMNQPQHF
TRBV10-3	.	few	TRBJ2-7	TGTGCCATCAGCGCGGACGGAGTAACGGGCGAGCAGTACTTC	CAISADGVTGEQYF
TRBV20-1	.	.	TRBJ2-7	TGCAGTGCTAGATCGTACGAGCAGTACTTC	CSARSYEQYF
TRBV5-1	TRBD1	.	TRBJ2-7	TGCGCCAGCAGCGTTTCCGGGACAGAATATTACGAGCAGTACTTC	CASSVSGTEYYEQYF
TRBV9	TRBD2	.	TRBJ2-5	TGTGCCAGCAGCTACGGGGGGGAAGAGACCCAGTACTTC	CASSYGGEETQYF
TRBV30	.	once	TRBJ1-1	TGTGCCTGGAGTTCGGGTTTAGGGGTGAACACTGAAGCTTTCTTT	CAWSSGLGVNTEAFF
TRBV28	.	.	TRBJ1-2	TGTGCCAGCAGCCCCGTGGGGACGGATGGCTACACCTTC	CASSPVGTDGYTF
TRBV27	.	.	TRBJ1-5	TGTGCCAGCAGTTTTGGAGGGTTGGGCAATCAGCCCCAGCATTTT	CASSFGGLGNQPQHF
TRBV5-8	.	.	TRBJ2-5	TGTGCCAGCAGCTTGGTCTTGGGGGGCGCGGAGACCCAGTACTTC	CASSLVLGGAETQYF
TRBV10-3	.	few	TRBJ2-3	TGTGCCATCAGTGGGGGGGCCCAGACAGATACGCAGTATTTT	CAISGGAQTDTQYF
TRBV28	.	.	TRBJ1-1	TGTGCCAGCTGTTTACAGAACACTGAAGCTTTCTTT	CASCLQNTEAFF